The 18 T cell receptor beta chains in this list originate from one sample, sequenced in a study of CD8 T cells in Susac syndrome. cDNA came from around 0.54 to 1 ug RNA primed by random hexamers. TCRdb re-called the immunoSEQ multiplex PCR reads with MiXCR, one entry per CDR3 protein. The sample lists fewer than 150,000 distinct CDR3 sequences; 94% were seen once. Sequenced input: CD8+ T cells from PBMCs. These receptor sequences come from a human donor in good health.

The rearrangement joins TRBV20-1 to TRBJ2-7; 12 bases agree with TRBD2. Germline CDR1 is DFQATT and CDR2 is SNEGSKA (reference sequence). The CDR3 extends over 14 amino acids. V shed 1 base, J shed 6 bases, and the junction held 4 bases outside the gene matches. This chain's CDR3 is CSARARTSGIEQYF. CDR3 nucleotides: TGCAGTGCTAGAGCACGGACTAGCGGGATCGAGCAGTACTTC.

The sample holds one count of this clonotype. The chain is built from TRBV13 and TRBJ2-1, with 7 bases lining up with TRBD2. Per germline, CDR1 PRHDT and CDR2 FYEKMQ (reference sequence). Trimming at V came to 5 bases and at J to 12 bases, leaving 22 bases not matched to a gene. This CDR3 has 17 residues. The CDR3 DNA is TGTGCCAGCAGCCCAGAAGGTGCTAGCGGCCCCCCGTTTGTGCAGTTCTTC. This translates into CASSPEGASGPPFVQFF.

The chain uses TRBV9 and TRBJ2-7, with 8 bases fitting TRBD2. Germline CDR1 reads SGDLS; CDR2 reads YYNGEE. V was clipped by 0 bases and J by 1 base; unmatched bases: 9. This CDR3 comprises 17 residues. This CDR3 is CASSVDPSGSASYEQYF. In DNA form, the CDR3 reads TGTGCCAGCAGCGTAGACCCCAGCGGGAGTGCGTCCTACGAGCAGTACTTC.

The chain couples TRBV4-2 to TRBJ2-7, with TRBD2 as a possible D gene (5 bases). The CDR3 sequence is 13 residues long. Germline lookup yields CDR1 LGHNA and CDR2 YNFKEQ. Trimming cost V 1 base and J 1 base, with 5 bases left between them. The CDR3 DNA reads as TGTGCCAGCAGCCAAGCGGGGTCCTACGAGCAGTACTTC. Its translation is CASSQAGSYEQYF.

The J gene is TRBJ2-7, the V gene TRBV27; 7 positions agree with TRBD2. Germline loops: CDR1 MNHEY, CDR2 SMNVEV (reference sequence). V lost 6 bases, J lost 3 bases, and 8 bases stayed unmatched. The CDR3 covers 14 residues. The DNA of the CDR3 is TGTGCCAGCAGCTCCTCTAGCGGAGACTACGAGCAGTACTTC. This encodes CASSSSSGDYEQYF.

This CDR3 is CASSPVLSTDTQYF. In nucleotides, the CDR3 is TGTGCCAGCTCACCCGTCCTTAGCACAGATACGCAGTATTTT. V gene TRBV18 combines with J gene TRBJ2-3, with unresolved D. The V and J ends lost 3 bases and 0 bases respectively, with 7 bases between them. CDR1 KGHSH and CDR2 LQKENI come from the germline V gene. CDR3 length: 14 amino acids.

This chain connects TRBV24-1 to TRBJ2-1; a weak D match, TRBD1 (5 bases). Trimming took 2 bases from V and 8 from J, leaving 15 bases between them. CDR3 length: 15 residues. The V gene's germline CDR1 is KGHDR and CDR2 SFDVKD. DNA for the CDR3: TGTGCCACCAGTGATTGGCCAGGGAACGCCGATGAGCAGTTCTTC. It encodes CATSDWPGNADEQFF.

The sample holds one count of this clonotype. The rearrangement uses TRBV7-9 and TRBJ2-1; 14 nucleotides line up with TRBD2. V lost 8 bases to trimming and J lost 12 bases; unmatched junction nucleotides: 12. There are 15 residues in the CDR3. From germline, CDR1 is SEHNR and CDR2 FQNEAQ (reference sequence). CDR3 in amino acids: CASAGLAGVGEVQFF. In DNA form, the CDR3 reads TGTGCCAGCGCGGGACTAGCGGGAGTTGGGGAAGTGCAGTTCTTC.

J is TRBJ1-1 and V is TRBV10-3; no reliable D call. CDR3 length: 14 residues. The germline V gene has CDR1 ENHRY and CDR2 SYGVKD. Trimming removed 2 bases from V and 1 base from J, with 8 bases in between. The CDR3 DNA sequence: TGTGCCATCAGTGAGGTCCAGACGAACACTGAAGCTTTCTTT. Its translation: CAISEVQTNTEAFF.

The V gene is TRBV5-6, the J gene TRBJ2-3, with D tentatively TRBD2 (5 bases). Germline CDR1 SGHDT, CDR2 YYEEEE. The CDR3 has 16 amino acids. Trimming took 2 bases from V and 4 from J, leaving 17 bases between them. In DNA, the CDR3 is TGTGCCAGCAGCTTTACTAGGGCCCTGGTGGCAGATACGCAGTATTTT. Its translation is CASSFTRALVADTQYF.

The V call is TRBV27, the J call TRBJ1-5; D is unresolved. Germline CDR1 is MNHEY and CDR2 is SMNVEV (reference sequence). Trimming shortened V by 6 bases and J by 4 bases, and 10 bases separated the two germline ends. The CDR3 is made up of 13 amino acids. In DNA, the CDR3 is TGTGCCAGCAGCTTGGGTGTAAATCAGCCCCAGCATTTT. Amino acid sequence: CASSLGVNQPQHF.

As DNA, the CDR3 is TGCGCCAGCAGTCGAAGGGGCCAGGGTTACAATGAGCAGTTCTTC. Its translation: CASSRRGQGYNEQFF. The J gene is TRBJ2-1, the V gene TRBV23-1, with D possibly matching TRBD1 (5 bases). TRBV23-1 is known as an ORF, though its function is uncertain. This CDR3 has 15 amino acids. V shed 4 bases and J shed 4 bases, with 14 bases lying between them.

The chain is built from TRBV29-1 and TRBJ2-1; D is possibly TRBD2 (5 bases). Germline CDR1 SQVTM, CDR2 ANQGSEA. This CDR3 is 14 amino acids long. V was shortened by 4 bases and J by 3 bases, with 13 bases between the two germline ends. The CDR3 bases are TGCAGCGTTGGAGGGAGTCTCCACTACAATGAGCAGTTCTTC. Translating gives CSVGGSLHYNEQFF.

The gene calls are TRBV28 and TRBJ2-7; possible D gene TRBD2, 6 bases. Trimming shortened V by 4 bases and J by 5 bases, and 15 bases separated the two germline ends. CDR3 size: 14 residues. Germline lookup yields CDR1 MDHEN and CDR2 SYDVKM. The CDR3 is CASSSRLLAHEQYF. The CDR3, as DNA: TGTGCCAGCAGTTCTCGGCTCCTAGCGCACGAGCAGTACTTC.

The genes are TRBV4-2 and TRBJ1-1; D might be TRBD1 (5 bases). CDR1 is LGHNA, CDR2 YNFKEQ, per germline. The V gene lost 1 base and the J gene lost 1 base, with 10 bases spanning the gap. This CDR3 comprises 15 residues. CDR3 in DNA: TGTGCCAGCAGCCAAGCTGGGGCGTGGAACACTGAAGCTTTCTTT. Translating it yields CASSQAGAWNTEAFF.

This rearrangement joins TRBV20-1 to TRBJ2-7, with 9 bases identical to TRBD1. The germline V gene has CDR1 DFQATT and CDR2 SNEGSKA (reference sequence). The CDR3 extends over 15 amino acids. J lost 5 bases, V lost 5 bases, and 13 bases had no gene match. DNA of the CDR3: TGCAGTGCTTCCAGGACAGGGGCCTATGACAACGAGCAGTACTTC. Translating gives CSASRTGAYDNEQYF.

The chain couples TRBV10-2 to TRBJ2-7; D uncertain. The CDR3 extends over 11 amino acids. Germline-derived CDR1 and CDR2 are WSHSY and SAAADI. V was cut by 7 bases and J by 3 bases, with 7 bases left in between. CDR3 nucleotide sequence: TGCGCCAGCATAGGGATCTACGAGCAGTACTTC. Amino acid sequence: CASIGIYEQYF.

The chain has TRBV24-1 and TRBJ1-1; 8 bases are shared with TRBD1. Unmatched junction bases numbered 4, after V lost 7 bases and J lost 4 bases. Germline V CDR1 and CDR2: KGHDR, SFDVKD. The CDR3 totals 13 residues. CDR3 nucleotides: TGTGCCACCAGAGGACAGGGTCTCACTGAAGCTTTCTTT. Protein product: CATRGQGLTEAFF.